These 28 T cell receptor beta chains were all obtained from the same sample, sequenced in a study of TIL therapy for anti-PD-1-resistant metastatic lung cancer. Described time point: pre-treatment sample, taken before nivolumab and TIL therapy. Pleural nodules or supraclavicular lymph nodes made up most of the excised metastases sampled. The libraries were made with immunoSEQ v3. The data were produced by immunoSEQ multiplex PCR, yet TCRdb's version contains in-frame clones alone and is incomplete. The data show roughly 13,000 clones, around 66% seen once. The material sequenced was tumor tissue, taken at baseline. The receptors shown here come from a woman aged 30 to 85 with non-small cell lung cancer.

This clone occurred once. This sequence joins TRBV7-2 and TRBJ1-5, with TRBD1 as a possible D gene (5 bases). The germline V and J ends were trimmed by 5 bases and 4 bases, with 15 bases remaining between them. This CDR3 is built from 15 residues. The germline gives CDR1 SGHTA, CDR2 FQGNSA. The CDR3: CASSGEPGRNQPQHF. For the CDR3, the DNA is TGTGCCAGCAGCGGCGAGCCAGGGCGAAATCAGCCCCAGCATTTT.

As DNA, the CDR3 is TGTGCCAGCACCCCCGGAGTGGGCCATCAAGAGACCCAGTACTTC. This translates into CASTPGVGHQETQYF. The genes are TRBV6-1 and TRBJ2-5, with no clear D. Germline V lookup: CDR1 MNHNS, CDR2 SASEGT. V shed 7 bases and J shed 2 bases, with 17 bases lying between them. The CDR3 runs 15 residues.

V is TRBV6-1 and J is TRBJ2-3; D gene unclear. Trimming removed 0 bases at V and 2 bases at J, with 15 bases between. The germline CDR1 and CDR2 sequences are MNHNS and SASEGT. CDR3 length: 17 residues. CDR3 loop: CASSEAYRGYTTDTQYF. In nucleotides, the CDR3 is TGTGCCAGCAGTGAAGCATATCGCGGCTACACCACAGATACGCAGTATTTT.

The CDR3 region is CASSPTSRNEQFF. CDR3 nucleotides: TGTGCCAGCTCCCCGACTAGCAGGAATGAGCAGTTCTTC. This chain links TRBV5-5 with TRBJ2-1, with 7 bases aligning to TRBD2. Germline CDR1 SGHKS, CDR2 YYEKEE (reference sequence). V shed 7 bases, J shed 7 bases, and the junction held 8 bases outside the gene matches. This CDR3 is built from 13 residues.

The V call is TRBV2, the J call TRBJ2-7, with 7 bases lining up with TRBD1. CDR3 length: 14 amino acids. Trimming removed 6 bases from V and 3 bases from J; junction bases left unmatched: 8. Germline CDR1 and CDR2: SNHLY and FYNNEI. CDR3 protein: CASRPPRDSYEQYF. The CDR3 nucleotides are TGTGCCAGCAGGCCCCCTAGGGACAGCTACGAGCAGTACTTC.

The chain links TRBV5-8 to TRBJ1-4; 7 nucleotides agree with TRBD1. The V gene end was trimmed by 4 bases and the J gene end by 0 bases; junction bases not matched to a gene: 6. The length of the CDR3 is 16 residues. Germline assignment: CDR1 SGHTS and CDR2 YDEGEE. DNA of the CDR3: TGTGCCAGCAGCATAGGGACAGCTGCAACTAATGAAAAACTGTTTTTT. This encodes CASSIGTAATNEKLFF.

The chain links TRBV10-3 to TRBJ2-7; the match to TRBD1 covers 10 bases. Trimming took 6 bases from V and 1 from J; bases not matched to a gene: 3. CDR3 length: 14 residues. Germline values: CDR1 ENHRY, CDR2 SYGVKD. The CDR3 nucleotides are TGTGCCATCAGCGACAGGGGGCGTTCCTACGAGCAGTACTTC. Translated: CAISDRGRSYEQYF.

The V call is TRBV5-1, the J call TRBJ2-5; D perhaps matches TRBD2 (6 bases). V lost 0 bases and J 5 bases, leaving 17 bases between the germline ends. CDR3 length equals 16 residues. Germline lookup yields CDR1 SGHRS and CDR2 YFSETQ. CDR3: CASSLAGVGTWETQYF. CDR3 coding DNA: TGCGCCAGCAGCTTGGCGGGGGTAGGGACGTGGGAGACCCAGTACTTC.

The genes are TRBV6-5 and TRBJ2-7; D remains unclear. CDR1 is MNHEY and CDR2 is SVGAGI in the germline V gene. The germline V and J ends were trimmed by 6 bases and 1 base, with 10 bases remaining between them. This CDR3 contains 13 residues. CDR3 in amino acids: CASRLQTSYEQYF. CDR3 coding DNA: TGTGCCAGCAGGCTACAAACGTCCTACGAGCAGTACTTC.

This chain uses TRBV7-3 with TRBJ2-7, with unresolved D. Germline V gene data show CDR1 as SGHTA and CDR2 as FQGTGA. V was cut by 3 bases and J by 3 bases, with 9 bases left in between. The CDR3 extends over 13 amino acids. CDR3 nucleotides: TGTGCCAGCAGCTTTACCCCCGACTACGAGCAGTACTTC. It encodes CASSFTPDYEQYF.

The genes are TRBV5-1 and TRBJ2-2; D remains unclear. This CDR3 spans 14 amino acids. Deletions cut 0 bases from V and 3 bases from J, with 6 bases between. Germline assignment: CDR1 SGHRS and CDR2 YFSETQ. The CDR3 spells CASSLAGDTGELFF. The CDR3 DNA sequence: TGCGCCAGCAGCTTGGCTGGGGACACCGGGGAGCTGTTTTTT.

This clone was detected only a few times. The CDR3 nucleotides are TGTGCCAGCAGTTTATCGGGGACATCTAGCAATCAGCCCCAGCATTTT. Amino acid sequence: CASSLSGTSSNQPQHF. V usage is TRBV28 and J usage is TRBJ1-5; perhaps TRBD1 as D (6 bases). CDR1 and CDR2 (germline): MDHEN, SYDVKM. The V end lost 1 base, the J end lost 0 bases, and 10 bases lay between the germline ends. The CDR3 runs 16 residues.

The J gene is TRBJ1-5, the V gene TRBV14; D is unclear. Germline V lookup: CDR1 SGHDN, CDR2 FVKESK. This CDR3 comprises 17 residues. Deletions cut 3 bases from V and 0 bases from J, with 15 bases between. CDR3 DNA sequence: TGTGCCAGCAGCCAGGAGATCGGACGGGGTAGCAATCAGCCCCAGCATTTT. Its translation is CASSQEIGRGSNQPQHF.

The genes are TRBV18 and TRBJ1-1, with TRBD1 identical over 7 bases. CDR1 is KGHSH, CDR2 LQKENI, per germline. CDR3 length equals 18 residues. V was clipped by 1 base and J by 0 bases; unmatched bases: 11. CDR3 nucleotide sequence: TGTGCCAGCTCACCACGGTCCAGGGGGTCAAACATGAACACTGAAGCTTTCTTT. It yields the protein CASSPRSRGSNMNTEAFF.

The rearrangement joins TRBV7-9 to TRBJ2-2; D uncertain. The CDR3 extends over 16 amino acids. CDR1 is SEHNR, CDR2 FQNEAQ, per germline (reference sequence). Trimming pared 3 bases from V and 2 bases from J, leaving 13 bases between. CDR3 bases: TGTGCCAGCAGCTTCTTCCACCCCGGAAACACCGGGGAGCTGTTTTTT. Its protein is CASSFFHPGNTGELFF.

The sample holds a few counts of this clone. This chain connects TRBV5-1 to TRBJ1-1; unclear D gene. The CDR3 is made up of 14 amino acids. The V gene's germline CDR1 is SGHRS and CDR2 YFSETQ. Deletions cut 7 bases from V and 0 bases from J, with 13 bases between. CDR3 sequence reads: CASSDRDLNTEAFF. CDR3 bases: TGCGCCAGCTCCGATCGGGATTTGAACACTGAAGCTTTCTTT. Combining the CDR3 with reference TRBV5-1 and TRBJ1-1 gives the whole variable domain KAGVTQTPRYLIKTRGQQVTLSCSPISGHRSVSWYQQTPGQGLQFLFEYFSETQRNKGNFPGRFSGRQFSNSRSEMNVSTLELGDSALYLCASSDRDLNTEAFFGQGTRLTVV.

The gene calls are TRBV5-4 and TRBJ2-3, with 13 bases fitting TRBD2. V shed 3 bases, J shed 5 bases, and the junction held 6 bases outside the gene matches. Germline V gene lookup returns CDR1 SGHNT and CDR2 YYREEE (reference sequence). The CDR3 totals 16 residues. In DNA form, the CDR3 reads TGTGCCAGCAGCTCCGGACTAGCGGGAGTACAAGATACGCAGTATTTT. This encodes CASSSGLAGVQDTQYF.

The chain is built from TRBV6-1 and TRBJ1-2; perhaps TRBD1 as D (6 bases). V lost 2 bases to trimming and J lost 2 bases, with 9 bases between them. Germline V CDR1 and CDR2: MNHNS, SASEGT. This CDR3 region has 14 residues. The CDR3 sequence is CASSEYQGNYGYTF. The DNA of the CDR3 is TGTGCCAGCAGTGAATACCAGGGGAACTATGGCTACACCTTC.

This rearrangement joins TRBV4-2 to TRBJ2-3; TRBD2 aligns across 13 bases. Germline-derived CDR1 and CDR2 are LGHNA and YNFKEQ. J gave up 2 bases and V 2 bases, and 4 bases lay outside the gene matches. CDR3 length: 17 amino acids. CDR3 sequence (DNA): TGTGCCAGCAGCCAACGGACTAGCGGGAGCTTCACAGATACGCAGTATTTT. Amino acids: CASSQRTSGSFTDTQYF.

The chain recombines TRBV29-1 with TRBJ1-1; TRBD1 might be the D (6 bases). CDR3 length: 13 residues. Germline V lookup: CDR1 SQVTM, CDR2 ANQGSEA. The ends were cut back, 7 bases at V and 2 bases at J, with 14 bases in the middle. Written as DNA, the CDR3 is TGCAGCGCAACAGGACAGCCAAACACTGAAGCTTTCTTT. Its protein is CSATGQPNTEAFF.

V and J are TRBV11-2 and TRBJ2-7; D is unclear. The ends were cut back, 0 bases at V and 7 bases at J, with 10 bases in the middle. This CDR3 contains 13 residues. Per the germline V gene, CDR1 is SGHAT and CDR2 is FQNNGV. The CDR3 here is CASSLDSRGEQYF. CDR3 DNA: TGTGCCAGCAGCTTAGATTCCCGTGGTGAGCAGTACTTC.

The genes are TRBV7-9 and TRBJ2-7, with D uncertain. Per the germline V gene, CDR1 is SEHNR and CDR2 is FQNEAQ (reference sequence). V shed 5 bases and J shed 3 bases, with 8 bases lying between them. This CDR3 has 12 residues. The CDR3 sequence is CASSRALYEQYF. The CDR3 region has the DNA TGTGCCAGCAGCAGAGCCCTCTACGAGCAGTACTTC.

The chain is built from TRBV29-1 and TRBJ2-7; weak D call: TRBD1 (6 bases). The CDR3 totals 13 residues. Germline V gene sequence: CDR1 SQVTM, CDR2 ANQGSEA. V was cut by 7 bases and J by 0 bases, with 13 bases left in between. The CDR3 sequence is CSAWDTSSYEQYF. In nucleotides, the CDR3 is TGCAGCGCTTGGGACACGAGCTCCTACGAGCAGTACTTC.

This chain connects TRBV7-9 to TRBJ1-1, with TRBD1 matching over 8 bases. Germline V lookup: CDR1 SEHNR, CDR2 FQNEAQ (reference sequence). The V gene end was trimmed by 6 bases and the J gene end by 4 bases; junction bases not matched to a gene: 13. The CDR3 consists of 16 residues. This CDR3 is CASSYIQGVEGTEAFF. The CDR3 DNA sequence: TGTGCCAGCAGTTATATACAGGGGGTTGAGGGCACTGAAGCTTTCTTT.

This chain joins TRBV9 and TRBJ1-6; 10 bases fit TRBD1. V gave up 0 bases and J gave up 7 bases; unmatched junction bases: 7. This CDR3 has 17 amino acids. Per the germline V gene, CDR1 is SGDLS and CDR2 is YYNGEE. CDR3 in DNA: TGTGCCAGCAGCGTAGCCGCGGGGACAGGGGAAAATTCACCCCTCCACTTT. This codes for CASSVAAGTGENSPLHF. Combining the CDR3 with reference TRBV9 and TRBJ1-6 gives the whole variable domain DSGVTQTPKHLITATGQRVTLRCSPRSGDLSVYWYQQSLDQGLQFLIQYYNGEERAKGNILERFSAQQFPDLHSELNLSSLELGDSALYFCASSVAAGTGENSPLHFGNGTRLTVT.

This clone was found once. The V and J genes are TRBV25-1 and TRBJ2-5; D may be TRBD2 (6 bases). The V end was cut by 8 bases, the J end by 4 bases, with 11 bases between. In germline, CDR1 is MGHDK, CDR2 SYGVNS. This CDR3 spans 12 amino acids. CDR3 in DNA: TGTGCCAGCGGGAGGCGGGGAGAGACCCAGTACTTC. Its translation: CASGRRGETQYF.

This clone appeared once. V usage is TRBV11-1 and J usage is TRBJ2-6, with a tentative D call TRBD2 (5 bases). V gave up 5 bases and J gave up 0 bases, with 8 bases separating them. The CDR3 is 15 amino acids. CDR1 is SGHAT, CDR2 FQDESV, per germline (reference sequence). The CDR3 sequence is CASSPAVSGANVLTF. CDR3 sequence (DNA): TGTGCCAGCAGCCCAGCGGTCTCTGGGGCCAACGTCCTGACTTTC.

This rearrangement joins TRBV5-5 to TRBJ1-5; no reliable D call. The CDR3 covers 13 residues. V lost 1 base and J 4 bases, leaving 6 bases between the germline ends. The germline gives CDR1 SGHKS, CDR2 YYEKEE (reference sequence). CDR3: CASSLSSNQPQHF. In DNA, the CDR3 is TGTGCCAGCAGCTTGTCCAGTAATCAGCCCCAGCATTTT. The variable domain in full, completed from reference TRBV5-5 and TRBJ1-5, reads DAGVTQSPTHLIKTRGQQVTLRCSPISGHKSVSWYQQVLGQGPQFIFQYYEKEERGRGNFPDRFSARQFPNYSSELNVNALLLGDSALYLCASSLSSNQPQHFGDGTRLSIL.